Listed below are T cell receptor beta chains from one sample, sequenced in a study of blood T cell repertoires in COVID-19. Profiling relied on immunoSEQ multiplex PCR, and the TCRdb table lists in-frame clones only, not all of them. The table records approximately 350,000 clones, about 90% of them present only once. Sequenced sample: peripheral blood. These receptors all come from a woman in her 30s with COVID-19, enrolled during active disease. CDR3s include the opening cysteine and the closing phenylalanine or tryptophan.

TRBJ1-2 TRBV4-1 CASRPGTGESNYGYTF
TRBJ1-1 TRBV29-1 CSVEYSLDRGVVAFF
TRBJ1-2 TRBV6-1 CASSEILRFLQGYRYGYTF
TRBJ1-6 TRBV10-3 CAISERGGGSPLHF
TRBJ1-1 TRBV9 CASSVVGGNTEAFF
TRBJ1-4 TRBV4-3 CASSQEAGGEKLFF
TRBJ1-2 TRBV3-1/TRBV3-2 CASRRGQAYGYTF
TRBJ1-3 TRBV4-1 CASSQVGTGGSGNTIYF
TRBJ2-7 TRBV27 CASSRYPGSYEQYF
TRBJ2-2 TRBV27 CASSSPGHITGELFF
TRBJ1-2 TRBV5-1 CASSSQGTDNYGYTF
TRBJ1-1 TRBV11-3 CASSLGWGAEAFF
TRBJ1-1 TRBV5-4 CASSSAGGLNTEAFF
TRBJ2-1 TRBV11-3 CASSLGLAGYNEQFF
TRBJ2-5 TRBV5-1 CASSRGDTSGETQYF
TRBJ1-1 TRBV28 CASSLFEGRAEAFF
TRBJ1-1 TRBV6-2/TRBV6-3 CASSPPRANRNTEAFF
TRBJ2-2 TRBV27 CASSSTSVHTGELFF
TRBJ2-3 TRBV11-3 CASSSRTGDTSTDTQYF
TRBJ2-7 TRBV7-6 CASSLDPTSGGDPYEQYF
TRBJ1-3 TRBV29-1 CSVSGGPGNTIYF
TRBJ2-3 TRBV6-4 CASSDLARGDTQYF
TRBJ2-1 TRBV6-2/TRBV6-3 CASSHTNEQFF
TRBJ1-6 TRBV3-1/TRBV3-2 CASSQDPAGARSPLHF
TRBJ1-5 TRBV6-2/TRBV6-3 CASSWSRVVNQPQHF
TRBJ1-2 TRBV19 CASRATGANYGYTF
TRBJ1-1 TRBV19 CASSIDPPGVAEAFF
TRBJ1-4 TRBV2 CASSKDRGGRNEKLFF
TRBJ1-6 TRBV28 CASSFSSPLHF
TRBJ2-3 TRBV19 CASSIAGQGGDTQYF
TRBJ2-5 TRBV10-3 CAISGGGQSGKETQYF
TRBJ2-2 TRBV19 CASSPANTGELFF
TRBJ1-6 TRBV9 CASSVSTGGSPLHF
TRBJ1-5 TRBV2 CASRAGIHQPQHF
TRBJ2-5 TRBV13 CASSLTGETQYF
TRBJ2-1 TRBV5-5 CASSLTTVSYNEQFF
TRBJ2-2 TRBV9 CASSVGEYTGELFF
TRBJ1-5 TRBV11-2 CASSSSPAQPQHF
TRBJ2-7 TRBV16 CASTRGQGPYHEQYF
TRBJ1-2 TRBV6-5 CASRLDRGNYGYTF
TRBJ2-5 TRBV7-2 CASSLDRGQETQYF
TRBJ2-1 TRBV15 CATSRSYNEQFF
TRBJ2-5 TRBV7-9 CASSLAGGGETQYF
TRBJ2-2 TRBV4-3 CASSQFWREGTGELFF
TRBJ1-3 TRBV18 CASSPPTGRASGNTIYF
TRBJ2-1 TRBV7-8 CASSFRAGLSNEQFF
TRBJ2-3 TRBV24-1 CATSDSGRSHTQYF
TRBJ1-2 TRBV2 CASSLDRARYGYTF
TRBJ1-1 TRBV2 CAIKVSQGSTEAFF
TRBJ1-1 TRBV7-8 CASSRRRGEAFF
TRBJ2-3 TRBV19 CASSETSGGNTQYF
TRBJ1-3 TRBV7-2 CASSWTGEVGGSGNTIYF
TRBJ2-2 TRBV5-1 CASSLVAGAHTGELFF
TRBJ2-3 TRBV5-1 CASSLGYSGGIPDTQYF
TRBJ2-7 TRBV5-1 CASSQKVRTVSYEQYF